The clone carrying this T cell receptor beta chain was seen at least ten times. Germline V CDR1 and CDR2: ENHRY, SYGVKD. The V segment lost 6 bases and the J segment 1 base; nucleotides outside the gene matches: 3. There are 15 residues in the CDR3. The data stem from a study of T cells after yellow fever vaccination. Using its own MiXCR run on the 5' RACE reads, TCRdb lists one record per CDR3 protein. The sample shows 150,000 to 200,000 distinct CDR3 sequences, roughly 9.6% of them seen only once. The chain is built from TRBV10-3 and TRBJ2-2; 9 nucleotides match TRBD1. This clonotype originated in a man between 18 and 29 years old who received the YFV17D yellow fever vaccine. Source: CD8+ T cells sorted from PBMCs, taken 15 days after the yellow fever booster vaccination. The CDR3 protein is CAISPGQGNTGELFF. The CDR3 DNA reads as TGTGCCATCAGCCCGGGACAGGGGAACACCGGGGAGCTGTTTTTT.